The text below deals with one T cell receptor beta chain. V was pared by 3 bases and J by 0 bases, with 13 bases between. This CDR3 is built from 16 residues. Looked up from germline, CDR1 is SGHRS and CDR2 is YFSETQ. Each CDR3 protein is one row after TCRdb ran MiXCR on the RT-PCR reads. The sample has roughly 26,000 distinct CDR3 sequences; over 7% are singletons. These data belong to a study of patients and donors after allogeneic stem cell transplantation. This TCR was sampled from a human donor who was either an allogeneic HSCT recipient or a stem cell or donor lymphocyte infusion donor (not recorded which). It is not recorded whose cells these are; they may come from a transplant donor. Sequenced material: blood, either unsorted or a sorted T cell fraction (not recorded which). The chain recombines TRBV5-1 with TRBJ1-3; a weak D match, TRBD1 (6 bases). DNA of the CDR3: TGCGCCAGCAGCTCAGGGGCGAGGAGCTCTGGAAACACCATATATTTT. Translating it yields CASSSGARSSGNTIYF.